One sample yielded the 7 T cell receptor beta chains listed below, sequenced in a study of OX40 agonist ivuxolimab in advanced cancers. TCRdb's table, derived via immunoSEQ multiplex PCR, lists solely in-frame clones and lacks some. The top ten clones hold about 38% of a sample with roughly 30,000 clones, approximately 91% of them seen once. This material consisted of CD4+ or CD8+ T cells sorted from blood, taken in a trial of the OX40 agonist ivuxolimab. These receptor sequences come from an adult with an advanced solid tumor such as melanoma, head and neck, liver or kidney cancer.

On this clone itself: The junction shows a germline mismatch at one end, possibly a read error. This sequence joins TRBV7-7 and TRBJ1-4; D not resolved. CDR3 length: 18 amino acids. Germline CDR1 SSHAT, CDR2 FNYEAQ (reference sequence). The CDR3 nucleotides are TGTGCTAGCAGCTTAAAACTTACCGGGTCAGGAACTAATGAAAAACTGTTTTTT. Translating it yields CASSLKLTGSGTNEKLFF.

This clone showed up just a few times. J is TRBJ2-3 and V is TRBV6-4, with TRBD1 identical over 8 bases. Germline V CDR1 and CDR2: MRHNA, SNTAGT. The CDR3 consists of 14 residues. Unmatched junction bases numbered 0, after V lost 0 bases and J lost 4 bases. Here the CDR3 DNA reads TGTGCCAGCAGTGACTCGACAGGGGCAGATACGCAGTATTTT. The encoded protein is CASSDSTGADTQYF.

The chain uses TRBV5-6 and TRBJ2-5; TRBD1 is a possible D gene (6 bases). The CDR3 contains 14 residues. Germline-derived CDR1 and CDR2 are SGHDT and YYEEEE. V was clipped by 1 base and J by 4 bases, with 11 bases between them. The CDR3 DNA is TGTGCCAGCAGCTTGTCGGCAGGGGCAGAGACCCAGTACTTC. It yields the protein CASSLSAGAETQYF.

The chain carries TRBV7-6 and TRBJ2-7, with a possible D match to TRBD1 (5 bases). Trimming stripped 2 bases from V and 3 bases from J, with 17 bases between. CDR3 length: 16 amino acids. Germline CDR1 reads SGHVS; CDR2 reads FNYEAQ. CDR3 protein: CASSLTSPDTDYEQYF. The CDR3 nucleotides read TGTGCCAGCAGCTTAACAAGTCCGGACACGGACTACGAGCAGTACTTC. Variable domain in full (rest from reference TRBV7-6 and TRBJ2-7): GAGVSQSPRYKVTKRGQDVALRCDPISGHVSLYWYRQALGQGPEFLTYFNYEAQQDKSGLPNDRFSAERPEGSISTLTIQRTEQRDSAMYRCASSLTSPDTDYEQYFGPGTRLTVT.

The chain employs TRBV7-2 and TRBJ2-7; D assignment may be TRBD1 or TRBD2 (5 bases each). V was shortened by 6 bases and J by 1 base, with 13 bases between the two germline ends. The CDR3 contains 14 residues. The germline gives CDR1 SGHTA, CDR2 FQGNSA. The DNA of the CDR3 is TGTGCCAGCAGGCCCCGGGACCATTCCTACGAGCAGTACTTC. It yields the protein CASRPRDHSYEQYF.

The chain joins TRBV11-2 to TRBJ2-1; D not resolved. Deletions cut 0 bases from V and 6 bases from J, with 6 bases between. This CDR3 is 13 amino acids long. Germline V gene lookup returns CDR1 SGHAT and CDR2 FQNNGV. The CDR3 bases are TGTGCCAGCAGCTTAGATCACGGCAATGAGCAGTTCTTC. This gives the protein CASSLDHGNEQFF.

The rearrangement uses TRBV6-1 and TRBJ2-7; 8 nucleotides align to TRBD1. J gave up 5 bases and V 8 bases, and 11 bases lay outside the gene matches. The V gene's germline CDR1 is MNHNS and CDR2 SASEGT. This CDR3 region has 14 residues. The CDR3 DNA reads TGTGCCAGCTTCCCGACAGGGGTATACCACGAGCAGTACTTC. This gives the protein CASFPTGVYHEQYF.